One sample yielded the 13 T cell receptor beta chains listed below, sequenced in a study of blood T cell repertoires in COVID-19. The repertoire was sequenced with immunoSEQ multiplex PCR; TCRdb's copy has only in-frame clones and lacks some. The data contain about half a million clones, approximately 83% of them singletons. The sample taken for sequencing was peripheral blood. All receptors come from a human donor in a cohort sampled during active COVID-19.

The chain employs TRBV4-1 and TRBJ2-3; no firm D call. Germline V gene data show CDR1 as MGHRA and CDR2 as YSYEKL. Trimming removed 5 bases from V and 2 bases from J, with 11 bases in between. The CDR3 loop spans 14 amino acids. The CDR3 DNA follows: TGCGCCAGCAGCTGGCGGCCTAACACAGATACGCAGTATTTT. This translates into CASSWRPNTDTQYF.

V gene TRBV6-6 combines with J gene TRBJ1-5; tentatively, D is TRBD1 (5 bases). V was pared by 7 bases and J by 5 bases, with 9 bases between. The CDR3 covers 12 residues. Germline CDR1 reads MNHNY; CDR2 reads SVGAGI (reference sequence). CDR3 amino acids: CASTDRDQPQHF. The CDR3 DNA is TGTGCCAGCACAGACAGAGATCAGCCCCAGCATTTT.

The V gene is TRBV5-1, the J gene TRBJ2-7; perhaps TRBD2 as D (7 bases). The V gene lost 0 bases and the J gene lost 5 bases, with 12 bases spanning the gap. CDR3 length: 14 residues. The germline gives CDR1 SGHRS, CDR2 YFSETQ. This chain's CDR3 is CASSLVAGANEQYF. As DNA, the CDR3 is TGCGCCAGCAGCTTGGTTGCGGGGGCGAACGAGCAGTACTTC.

The chain couples TRBV5-6 to TRBJ2-3; 11 positions agree with TRBD1. The V segment lost 4 bases and the J segment 9 bases; nucleotides outside the gene matches: 19. The CDR3 is 18 amino acids. In germline, CDR1 is SGHDT, CDR2 YYEEEE. In nucleotides, the CDR3 is TGTGCCAGCAGCGTACGGACCGGGACAGGGGGAATCAGCGACACGCAGTATTTT. It encodes CASSVRTGTGGISDTQYF.

V is TRBV28 and J is TRBJ2-1; no definite D call. The V end was cut by 2 bases, the J end by 7 bases, with 15 bases between. The CDR3 has 15 residues. The V gene's germline CDR1 is MDHEN and CDR2 SYDVKM. The CDR3: CASSLIRQVGNEQFF. The CDR3 DNA reads TGTGCCAGCAGTTTAATTAGGCAGGTAGGAAATGAGCAGTTCTTC.

This chain joins TRBV5-1 and TRBJ2-7, with 12 bases that match TRBD2. The CDR3 contains 15 residues. The germline CDR1 and CDR2 sequences are SGHRS and YFSETQ. Trimming took 4 bases from V and 3 from J; bases not matched to a gene: 5. CDR3 sequence reads: CASSPELAGGYEQYF. In DNA form, the CDR3 reads TGCGCCAGCAGCCCAGAACTAGCGGGAGGCTACGAGCAGTACTTC.

Only a few counts were recorded for this clone. The chain recombines TRBV19 with TRBJ1-1, with 8 positions matching TRBD1. Germline V gives CDR1 LNHDA, CDR2 SQIVND (reference sequence). Losses at the gene ends were 3 bases for V and 4 bases for J; bases not matched to a gene: 7. The CDR3 length is 15 residues. In DNA form, the CDR3 reads TGTGCCAGTAGTATGGACAGGGAATGGAGCACTGAAGCTTTCTTT. This sequence encodes CASSMDREWSTEAFF. Full variable domain (remainder filled in from reference TRBV19 and TRBJ1-1): DGGITQSPKYLFRKEGQNVTLSCEQNLNHDAMYWYRQDPGQGLRLIYYSQIVNDFQKGDIAEGYSVSREKKESFPLTVTSAQKNPTAFYLCASSMDREWSTEAFFGQGTRLTVV.

V usage is TRBV27 and J usage is TRBJ2-7, with 7 bases identical to TRBD2. Germline V gene sequence: CDR1 MNHEY, CDR2 SMNVEV (reference sequence). V was pared by 8 bases and J by 0 bases, with 10 bases of the junction left unmatched. The CDR3 contains 15 residues. The chain's CDR3 is CASGLGEGSSYEQYF. The CDR3 region has the DNA TGTGCCAGCGGGCTGGGGGAGGGAAGCTCCTACGAGCAGTACTTC.

The V call is TRBV10-3, the J call TRBJ1-1, with D hard to call. This CDR3 region has 12 residues. Looked up from germline, CDR1 is ENHRY and CDR2 is SYGVKD. The ends were cut back, 5 bases at V and 2 bases at J, with 6 bases in the middle. CDR3 loop: CAISTTNTEAFF. Written as DNA, the CDR3 is TGTGCCATCAGTACCACTAACACTGAAGCTTTCTTT.

This clone was seen a few times. The rearrangement links TRBV5-4 to TRBJ1-1; TRBD1 matches at 7 bases. With 2 bases clipped from V and 3 bases from J, the junction kept 4 bases outside the gene matches. Germline CDR1 reads SGHNT; CDR2 reads YYREEE (reference sequence). The CDR3 consists of 14 residues. CDR3 in DNA: TGTGCCAGCAGCTTACCCAGGGGGGACACTGAAGCTTTCTTT. Translating it yields CASSLPRGDTEAFF.

This clone was seen only a few times. CDR3 protein: CASSQDRGQGRGQPQHF. Written as DNA, the CDR3 is TGCGCCAGCAGCCAAGATAGGGGACAGGGGCGCGGTCAGCCCCAGCATTTT. The chain combines TRBV4-3 with TRBJ1-5, with 10 bases fitting TRBD1. After removal of 0 bases from V and 6 bases from J, the junction contained 8 bases not matched to a gene. The CDR3 is made up of 17 amino acids. CDR1 and CDR2 (germline): LGHNA, YSLEER.

This clone came up once. The chain combines TRBV11-2 with TRBJ1-1, with D perhaps matching TRBD1 (6 bases). CDR1 and CDR2 from the germline V gene are SGHAT and FQNNGV. CDR3 length equals 13 residues. Trimming removed 5 bases from V and 5 bases from J, with 12 bases in between. The CDR3 protein is CASSLQGRTEAFF. The CDR3 DNA reads TGTGCCAGCAGCCTCCAGGGGCGAACTGAAGCTTTCTTT.

The rearrangement joins TRBV28 to TRBJ1-1; possibly TRBD1 for D (5 bases). The V gene's germline CDR1 is MDHEN and CDR2 SYDVKM. The V gene lost 6 bases and the J gene lost 4 bases, with 12 bases spanning the gap. This CDR3 spans 13 amino acids. The CDR3 sequence is CASSTTGSTEAFF. The CDR3 DNA reads as TGTGCCAGCAGCACCACAGGATCCACTGAAGCTTTCTTT.